This T cell receptor beta chain stems from a study of CD8 T cells in ankylosing spondylitis. Overall study results and limits: Disease-linked clones displayed a CD8+ phenotype and appeared relatively rarely in peripheral blood. Certain motif variants had earlier appeared in reactive arthritis synovial fluid and blood.

The germline V gene encodes CDR1 SEHNR and CDR2 FQNEAQ (reference sequence). The CDR3 consists of 13 residues. V lost 3 bases and J 0 bases, leaving 5 bases between the germline ends. From the 5' RACE reads, TCRdb called clonotypes with MiXCR, one entry per CDR3 protein. Of under 120,000 distinct CDR3 sequences in the sample, around 24% were seen once. Remarks on this clonotype: Its target is not known.

The chain has TRBV7-9 and TRBJ1-1; no definite D call. The sequencing input was synovial fluid, either unsorted or a sorted T cell fraction (not recorded which). The receptor was isolated from a male donor with ankylosing spondylitis. CDR3 sequence (DNA): TGTGCCAGCAGCTTCTGGGTGAACACTGAAGCTTTCTTT. As protein: CASSFWVNTEAFF.